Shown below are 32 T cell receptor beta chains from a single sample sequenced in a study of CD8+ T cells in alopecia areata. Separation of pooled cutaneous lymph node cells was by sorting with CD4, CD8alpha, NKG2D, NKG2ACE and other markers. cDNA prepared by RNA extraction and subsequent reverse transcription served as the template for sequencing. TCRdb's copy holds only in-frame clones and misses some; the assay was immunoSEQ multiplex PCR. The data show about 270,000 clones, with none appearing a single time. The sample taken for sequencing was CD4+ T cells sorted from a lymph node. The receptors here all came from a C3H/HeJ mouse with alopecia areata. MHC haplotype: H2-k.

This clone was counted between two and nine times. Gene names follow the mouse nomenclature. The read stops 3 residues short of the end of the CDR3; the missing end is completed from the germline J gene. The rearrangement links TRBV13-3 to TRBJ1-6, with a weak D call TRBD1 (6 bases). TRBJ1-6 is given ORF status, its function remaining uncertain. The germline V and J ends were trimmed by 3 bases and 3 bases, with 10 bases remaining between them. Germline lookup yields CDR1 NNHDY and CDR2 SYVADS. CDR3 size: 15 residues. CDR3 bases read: TGTGCCAGCAGTGGCCGGGACAACTATAATTCGCCC. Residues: CASSGRDNYNSP. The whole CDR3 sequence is CASSGRDNYNSPLYF.

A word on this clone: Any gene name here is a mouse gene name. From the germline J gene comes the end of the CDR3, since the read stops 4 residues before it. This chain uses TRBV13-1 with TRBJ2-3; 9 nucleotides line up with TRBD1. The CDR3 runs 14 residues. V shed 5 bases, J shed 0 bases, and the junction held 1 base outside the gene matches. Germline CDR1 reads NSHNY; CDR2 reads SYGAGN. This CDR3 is CASRQGASAETLYF. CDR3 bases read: TGTGCCAGCAGACAGGGGGCTAGTGCAGAA.

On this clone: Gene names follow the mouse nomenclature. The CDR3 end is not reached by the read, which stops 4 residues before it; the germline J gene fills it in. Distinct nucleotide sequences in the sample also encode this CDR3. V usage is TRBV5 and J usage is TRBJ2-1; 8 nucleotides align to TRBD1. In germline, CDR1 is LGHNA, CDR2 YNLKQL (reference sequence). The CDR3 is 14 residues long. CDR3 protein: CASSQQGAGAEQFF. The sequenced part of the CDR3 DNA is TGTGCCAGCAGCCAACAGGGGGCGGGGGCT.

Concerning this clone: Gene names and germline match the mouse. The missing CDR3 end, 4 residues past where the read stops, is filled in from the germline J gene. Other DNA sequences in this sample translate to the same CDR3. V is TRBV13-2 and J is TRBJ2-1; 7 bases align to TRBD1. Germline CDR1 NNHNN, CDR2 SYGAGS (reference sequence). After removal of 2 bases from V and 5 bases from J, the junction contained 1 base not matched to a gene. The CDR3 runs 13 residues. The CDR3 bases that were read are TGTGCCAGCGGTGACACAGGGGATGCT. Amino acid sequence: CASGDTGDA. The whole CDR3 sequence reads CASGDTGDAEQFF.

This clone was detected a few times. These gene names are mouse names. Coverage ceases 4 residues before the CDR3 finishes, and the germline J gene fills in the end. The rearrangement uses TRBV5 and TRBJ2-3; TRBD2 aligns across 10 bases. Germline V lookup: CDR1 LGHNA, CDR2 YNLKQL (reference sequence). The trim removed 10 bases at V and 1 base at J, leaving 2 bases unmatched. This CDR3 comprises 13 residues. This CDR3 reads CATDWGGAETLYF. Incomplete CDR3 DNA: TGTGCCACAGACTGGGGGGGTGCAGAA.

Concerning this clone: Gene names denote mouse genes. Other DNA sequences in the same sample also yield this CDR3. CDR3 DNA (partial): TGTGCCAGCGGTGATAAGGGGAACTCC. This translates into CASGDKGNS. The full CDR3 reads CASGDKGNSDYTF. This chain links TRBV13-2 with TRBJ1-2; TRBD1 might be the D (5 bases). The CDR3 end is not reached by the read, which stops 4 residues before it; the germline J gene fills it in. Trimming took 1 base from V and 2 from J, leaving 6 bases between them. Per germline, CDR1 NNHNN and CDR2 SYGAGS (reference sequence). This CDR3 is built from 13 residues.

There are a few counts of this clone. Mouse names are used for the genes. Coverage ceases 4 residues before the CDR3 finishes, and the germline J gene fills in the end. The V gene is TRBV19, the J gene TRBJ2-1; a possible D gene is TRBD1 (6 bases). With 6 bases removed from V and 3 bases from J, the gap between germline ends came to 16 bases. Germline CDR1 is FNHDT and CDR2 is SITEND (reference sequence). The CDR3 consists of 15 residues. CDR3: CASIPPGQSYAEQFF. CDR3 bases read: TGTGCCAGCATACCCCCGGGACAATCCTATGCT.

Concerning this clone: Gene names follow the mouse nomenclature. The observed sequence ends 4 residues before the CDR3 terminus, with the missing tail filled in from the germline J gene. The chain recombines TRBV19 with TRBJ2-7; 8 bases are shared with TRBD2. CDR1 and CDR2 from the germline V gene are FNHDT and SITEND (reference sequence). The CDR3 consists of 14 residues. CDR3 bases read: TGTGCCAGCAGTGAATTTGGGGGGGTTTAT. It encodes CASSEFGGVY. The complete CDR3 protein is CASSEFGGVYEQYF.

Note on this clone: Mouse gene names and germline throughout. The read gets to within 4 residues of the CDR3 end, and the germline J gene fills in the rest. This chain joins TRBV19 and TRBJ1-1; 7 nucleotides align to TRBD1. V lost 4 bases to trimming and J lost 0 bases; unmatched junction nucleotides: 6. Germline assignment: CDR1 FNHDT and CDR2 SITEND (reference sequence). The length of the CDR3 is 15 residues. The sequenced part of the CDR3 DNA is TGTGCCAGCAGTCCGGGACAGAATGCAAACACA. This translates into CASSPGQNANT. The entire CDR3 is CASSPGQNANTEVFF. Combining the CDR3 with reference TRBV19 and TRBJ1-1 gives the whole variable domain GGIITQTPKFLIGQEGQKLTLKCQQNFNHDTMYWYRQDSGKGLRLIYYSITENDLQKGDLSEGYDASREKKSSFSLTVTSAQKNEMAVFLCASSPGQNANTEVFFGKGTRLTVV.

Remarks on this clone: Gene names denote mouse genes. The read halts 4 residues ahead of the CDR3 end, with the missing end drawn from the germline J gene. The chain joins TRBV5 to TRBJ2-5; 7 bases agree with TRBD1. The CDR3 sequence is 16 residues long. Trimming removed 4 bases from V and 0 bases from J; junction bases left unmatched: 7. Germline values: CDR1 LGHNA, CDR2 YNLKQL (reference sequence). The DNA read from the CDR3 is TGTGCCAGCAGCCTCGGGACAGCCCTTAACCAAGAC. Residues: CASSLGTALNQD. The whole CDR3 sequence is CASSLGTALNQDTQYF.

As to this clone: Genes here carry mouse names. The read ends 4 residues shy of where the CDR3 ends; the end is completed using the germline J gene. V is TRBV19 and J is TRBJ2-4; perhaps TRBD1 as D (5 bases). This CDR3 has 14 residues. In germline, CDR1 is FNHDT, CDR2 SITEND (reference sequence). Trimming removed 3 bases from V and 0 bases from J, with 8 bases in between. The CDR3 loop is CASSTTDSQNTLYF. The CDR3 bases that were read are TGTGCCAGCAGTACGACAGATAGTCAAAAC.

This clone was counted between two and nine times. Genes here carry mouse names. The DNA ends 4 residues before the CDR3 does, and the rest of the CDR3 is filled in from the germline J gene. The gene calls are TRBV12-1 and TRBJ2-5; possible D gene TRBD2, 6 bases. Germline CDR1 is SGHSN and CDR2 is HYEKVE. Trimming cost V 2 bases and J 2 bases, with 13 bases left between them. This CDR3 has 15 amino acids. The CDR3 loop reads CASSPTTGIQDTQYF. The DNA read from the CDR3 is TGTGCCAGCTCTCCGACCACTGGGATCCAAGAC.

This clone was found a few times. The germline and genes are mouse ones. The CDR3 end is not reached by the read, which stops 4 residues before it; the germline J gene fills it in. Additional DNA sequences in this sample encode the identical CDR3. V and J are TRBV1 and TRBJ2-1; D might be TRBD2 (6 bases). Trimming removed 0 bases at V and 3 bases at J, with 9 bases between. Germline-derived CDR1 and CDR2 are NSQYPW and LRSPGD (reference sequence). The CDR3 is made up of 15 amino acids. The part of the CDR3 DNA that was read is TGCACCTGCAGTGCAGAAGCGGGGGGCTATGCT. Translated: CTCSAEAGGYA. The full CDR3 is CTCSAEAGGYAEQFF.

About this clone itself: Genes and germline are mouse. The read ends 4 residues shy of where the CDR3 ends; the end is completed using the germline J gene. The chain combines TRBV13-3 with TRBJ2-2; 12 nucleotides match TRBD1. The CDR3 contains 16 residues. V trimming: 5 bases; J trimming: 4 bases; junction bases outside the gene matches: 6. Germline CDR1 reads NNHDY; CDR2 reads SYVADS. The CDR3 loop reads CASRMGQGAGTGQLYF. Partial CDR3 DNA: TGTGCCAGCAGGATGGGACAGGGGGCTGGCACCGGG.

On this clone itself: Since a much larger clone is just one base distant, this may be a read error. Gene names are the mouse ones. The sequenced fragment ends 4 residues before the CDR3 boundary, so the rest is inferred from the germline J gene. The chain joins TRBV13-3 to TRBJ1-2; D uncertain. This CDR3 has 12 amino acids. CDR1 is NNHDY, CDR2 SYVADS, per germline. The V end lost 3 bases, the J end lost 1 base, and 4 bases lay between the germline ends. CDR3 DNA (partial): TGTGCCAGCAGTGCAATAAACTCC. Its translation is CASSAINS. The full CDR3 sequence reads CASSAINSDYTF.

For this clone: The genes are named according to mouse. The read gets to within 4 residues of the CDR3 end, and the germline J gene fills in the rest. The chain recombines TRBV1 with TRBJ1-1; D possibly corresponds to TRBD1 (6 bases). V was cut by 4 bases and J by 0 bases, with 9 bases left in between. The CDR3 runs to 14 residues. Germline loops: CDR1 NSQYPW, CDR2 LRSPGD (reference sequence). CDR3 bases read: TGCACCTGCAGTGGGACAGATGCAAACACA. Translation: CTCSGTDANT. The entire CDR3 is CTCSGTDANTEVFF. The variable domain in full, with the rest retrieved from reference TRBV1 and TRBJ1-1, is VTLLEQNPRWRLVPRGQAVNLRCILKNSQYPWMSWYQQDLQKQLQWLFTLRSPGDKEVKSLPGADYLATRVTDTELRLQVANMSQGRTLYCTCSGTDANTEVFFGKGTRLTVV.

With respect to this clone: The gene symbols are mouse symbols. The part of the CDR3 DNA that was read is TGTGCCAGCAGTCGGACAGGGGAGGGCACA. Protein sequence: CASSRTGEGT. The full CDR3 sequence reads CASSRTGEGTEVFF. The V and J genes are TRBV19 and TRBJ1-1, with 9 positions matching TRBD1. The CDR3 extends 4 residues past the end of the read, so its final part is completed from the germline J gene. Germline V gene data show CDR1 as FNHDT and CDR2 as SITEND (reference sequence). The CDR3 totals 14 residues. V dropped 4 bases and J dropped 4; count of bases not matched to a gene: 5. The entire variable domain, with the rest obtained from reference TRBV19 and TRBJ1-1, is as follows: GGIITQTPKFLIGQEGQKLTLKCQQNFNHDTMYWYRQDSGKGLRLIYYSITENDLQKGDLSEGYDASREKKSSFSLTVTSAQKNEMAVFLCASSRTGEGTEVFFGKGTRLTVV.

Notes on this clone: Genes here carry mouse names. The CDR3: CTCRGGGYEQYF. CDR3 DNA, as far as it was read: TGCACCTGCAGGGGAGGGGGTTAT. The J gene is TRBJ2-7, the V gene TRBV1; tentatively, D is TRBD1 (6 bases). The sequence runs out 4 residues before the end of the CDR3; the remainder is reconstructed from the germline J gene. The CDR3 runs 12 residues. The V gene's germline CDR1 is NSQYPW and CDR2 LRSPGD (reference sequence).

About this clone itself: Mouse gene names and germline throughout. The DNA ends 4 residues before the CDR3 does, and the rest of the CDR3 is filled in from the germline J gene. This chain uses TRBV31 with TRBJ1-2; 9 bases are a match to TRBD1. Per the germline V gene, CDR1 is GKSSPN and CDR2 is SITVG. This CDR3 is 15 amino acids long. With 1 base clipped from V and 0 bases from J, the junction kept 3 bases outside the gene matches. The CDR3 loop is CAWSPGTGSNSDYTF. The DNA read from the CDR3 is TGTGCCTGGAGTCCAGGGACAGGGTCAAACTCC.

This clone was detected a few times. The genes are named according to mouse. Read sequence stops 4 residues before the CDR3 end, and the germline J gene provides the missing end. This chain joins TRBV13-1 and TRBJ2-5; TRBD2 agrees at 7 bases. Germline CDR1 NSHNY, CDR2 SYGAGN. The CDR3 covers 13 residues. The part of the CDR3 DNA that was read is TGTGCCAGCAGCTCTGGGGGTGGGGAC. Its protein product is CASSSGGGD. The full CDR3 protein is CASSSGGGDTQYF.

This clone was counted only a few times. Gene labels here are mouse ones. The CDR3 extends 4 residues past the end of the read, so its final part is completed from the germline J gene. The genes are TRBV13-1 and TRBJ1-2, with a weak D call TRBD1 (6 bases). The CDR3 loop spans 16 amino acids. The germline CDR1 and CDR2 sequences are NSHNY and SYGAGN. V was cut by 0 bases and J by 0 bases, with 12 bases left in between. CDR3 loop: CASSDAGNRANSDYTF. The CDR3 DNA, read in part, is TGTGCCAGCAGTGATGCAGGAAACAGGGCAAACTCC.

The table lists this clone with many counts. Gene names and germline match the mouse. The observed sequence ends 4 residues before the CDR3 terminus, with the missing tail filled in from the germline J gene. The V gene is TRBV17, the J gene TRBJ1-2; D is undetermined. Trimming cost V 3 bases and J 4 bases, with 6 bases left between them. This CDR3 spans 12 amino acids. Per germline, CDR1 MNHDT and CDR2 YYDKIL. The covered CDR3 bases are TGTGCTAGCAGTAGCTGGGTCTCC. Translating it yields CASSSWVS. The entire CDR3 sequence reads CASSSWVSDYTF.

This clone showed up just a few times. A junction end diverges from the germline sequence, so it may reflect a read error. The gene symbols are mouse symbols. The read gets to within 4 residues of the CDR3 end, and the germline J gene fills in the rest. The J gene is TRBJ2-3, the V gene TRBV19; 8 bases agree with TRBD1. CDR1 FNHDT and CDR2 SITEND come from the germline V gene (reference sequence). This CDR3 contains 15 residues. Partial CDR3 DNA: TGTACCAGCAGTATACTGGGACAGGGTGCAGAA. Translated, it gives CTSSILGQGAE. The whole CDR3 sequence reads CTSSILGQGAETLYF.

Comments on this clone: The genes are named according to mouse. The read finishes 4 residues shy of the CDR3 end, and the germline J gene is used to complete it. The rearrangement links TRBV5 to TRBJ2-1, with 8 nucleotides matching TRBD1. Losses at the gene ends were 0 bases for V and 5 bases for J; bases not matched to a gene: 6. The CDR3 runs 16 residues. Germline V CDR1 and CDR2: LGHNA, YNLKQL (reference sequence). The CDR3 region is CASSQDQNRGNAEQFF. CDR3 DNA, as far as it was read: TGTGCCAGCAGCCAAGATCAGAACAGGGGGAATGCT.

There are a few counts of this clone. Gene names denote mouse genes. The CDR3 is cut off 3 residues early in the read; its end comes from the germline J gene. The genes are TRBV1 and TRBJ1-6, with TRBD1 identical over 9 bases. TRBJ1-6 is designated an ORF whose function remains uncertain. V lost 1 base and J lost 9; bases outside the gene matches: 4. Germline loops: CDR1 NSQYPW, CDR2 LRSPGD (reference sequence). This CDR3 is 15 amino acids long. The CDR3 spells CTCSAAGTGSSPLYF. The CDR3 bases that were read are TGCACCTGCAGTGCAGCCGGGACAGGGTCTTCGCCC.

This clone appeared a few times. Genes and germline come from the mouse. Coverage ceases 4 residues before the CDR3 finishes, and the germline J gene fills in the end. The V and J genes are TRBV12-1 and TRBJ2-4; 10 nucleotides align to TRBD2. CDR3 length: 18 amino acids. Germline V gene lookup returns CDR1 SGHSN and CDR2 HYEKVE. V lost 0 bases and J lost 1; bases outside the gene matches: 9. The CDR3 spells CASSLSAWGGEGQNTLYF. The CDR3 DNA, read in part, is TGTGCCAGCTCTCTCTCGGCCTGGGGGGGCGAGGGTCAAAAC. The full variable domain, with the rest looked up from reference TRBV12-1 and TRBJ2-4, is DSGVVQSPRHIIKEKGGRSVLTCIPISGHSNVVWYQQTLGKELKFLIQHYEKVERDKGFLPSRFSVQQFDDYHSEMNMSALELEDSAMYFCASSLSAWGGEGQNTLYFGAGTRLSVL.

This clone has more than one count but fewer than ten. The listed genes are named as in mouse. The part of the CDR3 DNA that was read is TGTGCCTGGAGTCTAGGCTGGGGGAACCAAGAC. It translates to CAWSLGWGNQD. The full CDR3 protein reads CAWSLGWGNQDTQYF. The gene calls are TRBV31 and TRBJ2-5, with 7 bases fitting TRBD2. The read terminates 4 residues ahead of where the CDR3 ends, so the germline J gene completes it. V lost 0 bases and J lost 0; bases outside the gene matches: 3. CDR3 length equals 15 residues. CDR1 GKSSPN and CDR2 SITVG come from the germline V gene.

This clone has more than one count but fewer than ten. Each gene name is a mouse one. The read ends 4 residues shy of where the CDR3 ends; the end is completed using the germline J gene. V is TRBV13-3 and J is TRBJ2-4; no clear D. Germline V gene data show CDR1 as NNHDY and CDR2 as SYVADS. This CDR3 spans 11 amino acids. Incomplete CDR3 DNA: TGTGCCAGCAGAGCAGAAAAC. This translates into CASRAEN. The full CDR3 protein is CASRAENTLYF.

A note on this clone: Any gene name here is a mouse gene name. CDR3 region: CASSPTGGRAEQFF. Incomplete CDR3 DNA: TGTGCCAGCAGCCCGACAGGGGGCCGAGCT. V usage is TRBV5 and J usage is TRBJ2-1, with 10 bases aligning to TRBD1. The read comes to an end 4 residues before the CDR3 does, leaving the germline J gene to fill in the end. Germline V gene data show CDR1 as LGHNA and CDR2 as YNLKQL (reference sequence). CDR3 length: 14 amino acids.

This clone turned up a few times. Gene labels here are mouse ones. The CDR3 sequence: CTCSEIPTGGYAEQFF. The DNA read from the CDR3 is TGCACCTGCAGTGAGATCCCGACTGGGGGGTATGCT. The chain couples TRBV1 to TRBJ2-1, with 10 bases matching TRBD2. The CDR3 is cut off 4 residues early in the read; its end comes from the germline J gene. CDR3 length: 16 residues. Germline V gene data show CDR1 as NSQYPW and CDR2 as LRSPGD (reference sequence). Unmatched junction bases numbered 7, after V lost 4 bases and J lost 4 bases. The variable domain in full, with the rest retrieved from reference TRBV1 and TRBJ2-1, is VTLLEQNPRWRLVPRGQAVNLRCILKNSQYPWMSWYQQDLQKQLQWLFTLRSPGDKEVKSLPGADYLATRVTDTELRLQVANMSQGRTLYCTCSEIPTGGYAEQFFGPGTRLTVL.

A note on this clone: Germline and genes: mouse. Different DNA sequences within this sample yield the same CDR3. The part of the CDR3 DNA that was read is TGTGCCTGGAGTCTCAGGGGGTCAAACTCC. Translation: CAWSLRGSNS. The full CDR3 reads CAWSLRGSNSDYTF. The rearrangement uses TRBV31 and TRBJ1-2; 7 bases align to TRBD1. The read ends 4 residues early relative to the CDR3; the germline J gene fills the gap. Trimming took 0 bases from V and 0 from J; bases not matched to a gene: 1. The CDR3 covers 14 residues. Germline CDR1 reads GKSSPN; CDR2 reads SITVG. Full variable domain (rest looked up from reference TRBV31 and TRBJ1-2): AQTIHQWPVAEIKAVGSPLSLGCTIKGKSSPNLYWYWQATGGTLQQLFYSITVGQVESVVQLNLSASRPKDDQFILSTEKLLLSHSGFYLCAWSLRGSNSDYTFGSGTRLLVI.

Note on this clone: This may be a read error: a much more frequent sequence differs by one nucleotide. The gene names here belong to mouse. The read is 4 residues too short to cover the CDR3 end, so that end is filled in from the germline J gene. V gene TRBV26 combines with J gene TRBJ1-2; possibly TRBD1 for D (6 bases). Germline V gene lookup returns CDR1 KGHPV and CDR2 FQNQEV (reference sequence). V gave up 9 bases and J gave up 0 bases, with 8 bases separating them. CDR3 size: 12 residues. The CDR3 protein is CARGTTNSDYTF. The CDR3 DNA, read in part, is TGTGCCAGAGGGACAACAAACTCC.